The source of this TCR beta chain is a study of cytomegalovirus exposure and HLA in healthy donors. Findings and caveats of the study: The number of N-insertions in an Asian-associated ancestry cluster was reportedly below the approximately 700-donor mean in a later analysis.

The germline V gene encodes CDR1 MNHNY and CDR2 SVGAGI (reference sequence). This CDR3 region has 15 residues. V lost 4 bases to trimming and J lost 5 bases; unmatched junction nucleotides: 8. A note on this clone: No antigen is known for it.

With 60 Vbeta and 13 Jbeta primers, the PCR was carried out. TCRdb's copy holds only in-frame clones and misses some; the assay was immunoSEQ multiplex PCR. The sample holds some 66,000 clones, around three quarters seen once. The J gene is TRBJ2-3, the V gene TRBV6-6; 8 bases line up with TRBD1. The TCR originated in a man in his fifties or sixties in good health and CMV-seropositive. The sequencing sample was made of PBMCs. CDR3 nucleotides: TGTGCCAGCAGTTCCACAGGGGGTCTGAAAGATACGCAGTATTTT. Translated, it gives CASSSTGGLKDTQYF.